This T cell receptor beta chain was retrieved from a study of blood T cell repertoires in COVID-19. The germline CDR1 and CDR2 sequences are LGHDT and YNNKEL (reference sequence). This CDR3 is 16 amino acids long. V shed 4 bases, J shed 3 bases, and the junction held 8 bases outside the gene matches. Measured with immunoSEQ multiplex PCR; TCRdb has only the in-frame clones, and not every one. Of tens of thousands of clones listed, approximately 85% are singletons. This clone was counted between two and nine times. Enrolled during active infection, Seattle patients were then followed longitudinally. This chain uses TRBV3-1 (or the pseudogene TRBV3-2) with TRBJ2-1; 8 bases agree with TRBD2. This receptor was identified in a woman older than 75 with COVID-19, enrolled during active disease. Specimen: peripheral blood. CDR3 sequence reads: CASSPSRLAFYNEQFF. The CDR3 DNA reads TGTGCCAGCAGCCCCTCTAGACTAGCGTTCTACAATGAGCAGTTCTTC.